These T cell receptor beta chains were read from a single sample in a study of T-cell memory formation after mild COVID-19. Using its own MiXCR run on the 5' RACE reads, TCRdb lists one record per CDR3 protein. The sample has under 200,000 distinct CDR3 sequences, roughly 28% seen once. Material for sequencing was PBMCs or a T cell subset sorted from them (not recorded which). The source is an adult woman who had mild COVID-19 (a few samples of this study predate the infection). Cell type and time point are not known. The CDR3 runs from the conserved cysteine through the conserved F or W. A D gene is named only where the DNA matches it firmly. Expanded clones get a size class; other rows say once, few or many, or leave the size out.

TRBD1	TRBV3-1	TRBJ2-3	few	TGTGCCAGCAGCCAAACGAGACAGGGGGCTCGGACAGATACGCAGTATTTT	CASSQTRQGARTDTQYF
TRBD2	TRBV7-9	TRBJ2-7	.	TGTGCCAGCAGTCCGCGACTAGCGGGAGCCCCCAACCACGAGCAGTACTTC	CASSPRLAGAPNHEQYF
.	TRBV5-1	TRBJ2-3	few	TGCGCCAGCAGCTTGGTTCTCCTGAGCACAGATACGCAGTATTTT	CASSLVLLSTDTQYF
.	TRBV4-1	TRBJ2-2	.	TGCGCCAGCAGCCCGATTCCGAACACCGGGGAGCTGTTTTTT	CASSPIPNTGELFF
TRBD1	TRBV20-1	TRBJ2-7	few	TGCAGTGCTAGAGTAAGGAGGCCCGGTGGGACAGCCTCCTACGAGCAGTACTTC	CSARVRRPGGTASYEQYF
.	TRBV24-1	TRBJ2-1	.	TGTGCCACCACGGCGCAGGGTGAGCAGTTCTTC	CATTAQGEQFF
.	TRBV12-3/TRBV12-4	TRBJ2-1	few	TGTGCCAGCAGACTCGGCAGGGGCTCCTACAATGAGCAGTTCTTC	CASRLGRGSYNEQFF
TRBD1	TRBV4-2	TRBJ2-7	once	TGTGCCAGCAGCCCCCCAACGGGACAGGGGAGATCCTACGAGCAGTACTTC	CASSPPTGQGRSYEQYF
.	TRBV4-2	TRBJ2-2	.	TGTGCCAGCAGCCAAGTCGGATGGGACACCGGGGAGCTGTTTTTT	CASSQVGWDTGELFF
.	TRBV12-3/TRBV12-4	TRBJ2-2	.	TGTGCCAGCAGGCTGGGGAGTTACGCGAACACCGGGGAGCTGTTTTTT	CASRLGSYANTGELFF
.	TRBV14	TRBJ1-1	few	TGTGCCAGCAGCCGACCCGAGGCGGAGGGGGTTCAAGCTTTCTTT	CASSRPEAEGVQAFF
TRBD2	TRBV7-9	TRBJ2-3	.	TGTGCCAGCAGCTTAGAGACTAGCGGGCTCACAGATACGCAGTATTTT	CASSLETSGLTDTQYF
.	TRBV11-2	TRBJ1-4	.	TGTGCCAGCAGCCGTCGGAGCAGTTCAACTAATGAAAAACTGTTTTTT	CASSRRSSSTNEKLFF
TRBD2	TRBV2	TRBJ2-7	.	TGTGCCAGCAGTGAAGCCCTAAGCGGGAGCGTCTACGAGCAGTACTTC	CASSEALSGSVYEQYF
TRBD2	TRBV7-7	TRBJ2-1	few	TGTGCTAGCAGCCGGACTAGCGGGAGGGACAATGAGCAGTTCTTC	CASSRTSGRDNEQFF
.	TRBV5-1	TRBJ2-2	.	TGCGCCAGCAGCTTGGCTACGGCTGGGGAGCTGTTTTTT	CASSLATAGELFF
TRBD1	TRBV12-3/TRBV12-4	TRBJ1-2	.	TGTGCCAGCAGTTTAGAAGGGGGCTTCGGCTATGGCTACACCTTC	CASSLEGGFGYGYTF
.	TRBV25-1	TRBJ1-1	few	TGTGCCAGCAGTGAATCGGCAGGGGTGGCTTTCTTT	CASSESAGVAFF
TRBD2	TRBV11-2	TRBJ2-5	.	TGTGCCAGCAGCTGGAGTCGTCTAGCGGGGCTAGGAGAGACCCAGTACTTC	CASSWSRLAGLGETQYF
.	TRBV10-3	TRBJ1-1	few	TGTGCCATCAGTGATTCAGGGCCCGGGAACACTGAAGCTTTCTTT	CAISDSGPGNTEAFF
.	TRBV27	TRBJ2-3	.	TGTGCCAGCAGTTTCGGGGGCTCATTGGGCACAGATACGCAGTATTTT	CASSFGGSLGTDTQYF
.	TRBV12-3/TRBV12-4	TRBJ2-6	few	TGTGCCAGCAGCCCCGAGAGTTCTGGGGCCAACGTCCTGACTTTC	CASSPESSGANVLTF
TRBD1	TRBV18	TRBJ2-1	.	TGTGCCAGCTCACCTGACAGGGGGTTTGAGCAGTTCTTC	CASSPDRGFEQFF
TRBD1	TRBV4-1	TRBJ2-7	few	TGCGCCAGCAGCATCGGGACAGGTGGACAGTACTTC	CASSIGTGGQYF
.	TRBV12-3/TRBV12-4	TRBJ2-3	.	TGTGCTAGCAGTTTAGAGACAGATATATTCACAGATACGCAGTATTTT	CASSLETDIFTDTQYF
.	TRBV29-1	TRBJ1-1	.	TGCAGCGTCAAGGACGGCATGAACACTGAAGCTTTCTTT	CSVKDGMNTEAFF
TRBD2	TRBV20-1	TRBJ2-2	.	TGCAGTGCTAGAGATCTGGCTAGCGGGGGCCTGAACACCGGGGAGCTGTTTTTT	CSARDLASGGLNTGELFF
.	TRBV7-2	TRBJ2-5	few	TGTGCCAGCAGCTTAGAGAGAAGGCAAGAGACCCAGTACTTC	CASSLERRQETQYF
TRBD1	TRBV19	TRBJ2-7	.	TGTGCCAGTAGCAGACAGGGTTACTACGAGCAGTACTTC	CASSRQGYYEQYF
.	TRBV11-2	TRBJ2-7	few	TGTGCCAGCAGCTTAGAGGACAGCTACGAGCAGTACTTC	CASSLEDSYEQYF
TRBD2	TRBV3-1	TRBJ2-1	few	TGTGCCAGCAGCCAAGCGGGAGGCGGGTACAATGAGCAGTTCTTC	CASSQAGGGYNEQFF
TRBD1	TRBV30	TRBJ1-6	.	TGTGCCTGGAGGGGACAGTTGGGTTCACCCCTCCACTTT	CAWRGQLGSPLHF
.	TRBV28	TRBJ1-1	.	TGTGCCAGCAGTCGTGCAGTGAACACTGAAGCTTTCTTT	CASSRAVNTEAFF